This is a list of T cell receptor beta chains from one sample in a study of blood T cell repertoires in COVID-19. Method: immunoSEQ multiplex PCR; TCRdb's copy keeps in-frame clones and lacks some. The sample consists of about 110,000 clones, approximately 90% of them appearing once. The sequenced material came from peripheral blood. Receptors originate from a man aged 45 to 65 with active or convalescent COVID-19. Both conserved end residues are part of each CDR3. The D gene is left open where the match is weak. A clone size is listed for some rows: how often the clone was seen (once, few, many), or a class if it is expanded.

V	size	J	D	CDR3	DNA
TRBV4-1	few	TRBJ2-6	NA	CASSQEWPSGANVLTF	TGCGCCAGCAGCCAAGAATGGCCCTCTGGGGCCAACGTCCTGACTTTC
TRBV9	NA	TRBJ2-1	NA	CASSAARDAYNEQFF	TGTGCCAGCAGCGCCGCGCGGGACGCCTACAATGAGCAGTTCTTC
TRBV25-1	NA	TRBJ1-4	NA	CASSPQIGAAVEKLFF	TGTGCCAGCAGTCCCCAAATAGGAGCAGCGGTTGAAAAACTGTTTTTT
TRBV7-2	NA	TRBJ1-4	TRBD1	CASSYKRTGPPNEKLFF	TGTGCCAGCAGCTACAAAAGGACAGGGCCCCCTAATGAAAAACTGTTTTTT
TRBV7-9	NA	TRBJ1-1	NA	CASSFGTPPEAFF	TGTGCCAGCAGCTTTGGGACACCACCTGAAGCTTTCTTT
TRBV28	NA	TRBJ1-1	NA	CASTQGGRDTEAFF	TGTGCCAGCACCCAAGGGGGACGGGACACTGAAGCTTTCTTT
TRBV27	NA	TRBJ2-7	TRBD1	CASSFLQGFEEQYF	TGTGCCAGCAGTTTTCTACAGGGGTTTGAAGAGCAGTACTTC
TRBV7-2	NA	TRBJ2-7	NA	CASSWAGQTYEQYF	TGTGCCAGCAGCTGGGCGGGACAGACCTACGAGCAGTACTTC
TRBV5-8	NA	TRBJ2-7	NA	CASRTTGNGRFYEQYF	TGTGCCAGCAGGACCACAGGGAATGGCAGATTCTACGAGCAGTACTTC
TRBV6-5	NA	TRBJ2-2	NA	CASRREANTGELFF	TGTGCCAGCAGGAGGGAGGCGAACACCGGGGAGCTGTTTTTT
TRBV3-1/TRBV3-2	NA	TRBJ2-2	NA	CASSPSGNTGELFF	TGTGCCAGCAGCCCAAGCGGGAACACCGGGGAGCTGTTTTTT
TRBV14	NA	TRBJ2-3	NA	CASSQAGAEGTQYF	TGTGCCAGCAGCCAAGCTGGGGCAGAAGGTACGCAGTATTTT
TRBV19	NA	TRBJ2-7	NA	CASRPRASGTYEQYF	TGTGCCAGTAGGCCGAGGGCATCTGGAACCTACGAGCAGTACTTC
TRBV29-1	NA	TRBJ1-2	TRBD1	CSVITSQGGYGYTF	TGCAGCGTTATTACGAGCCAGGGGGGCTATGGCTACACCTTC
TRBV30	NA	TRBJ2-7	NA	CAWSVPNYEVYEQYF	TGTGCCTGGAGTGTACCCAACTATGAGGTCTACGAGCAGTACTTC
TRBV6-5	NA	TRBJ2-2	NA	CASSYFFTGNTGELFF	TGTGCCAGCAGTTACTTCTTCACGGGAAACACCGGGGAGCTGTTTTTT
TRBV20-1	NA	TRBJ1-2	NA	CSASFNNYGYTF	TGCAGTGCTAGTTTTAATAACTATGGCTACACCTTC
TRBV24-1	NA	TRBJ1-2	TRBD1	CATSDSTTGAFGGYTF	TGTGCCACCAGTGATTCGACGACAGGGGCATTTGGTGGCTACACCTTC
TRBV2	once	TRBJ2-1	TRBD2	CASSAGGGNEQFF	TGTGCCAGCAGTGCGGGGGGTGGCAATGAGCAGTTCTTC
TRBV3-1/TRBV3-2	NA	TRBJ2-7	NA	CASSPIRAGNHEQYF	TGTGCCAGCAGCCCAATACGTGCGGGGAACCACGAGCAGTACTTC
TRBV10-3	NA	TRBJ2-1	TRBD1	CAISPGQGNNEQFF	TGTGCCATCAGCCCGGGACAGGGCAACAATGAGCAGTTCTTC
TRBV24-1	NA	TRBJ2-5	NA	CATSDLSGVQETQYF	TGTGCCACCAGTGATTTGTCGGGGGTACAAGAGACCCAGTACTTC
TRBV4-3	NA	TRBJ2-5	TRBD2	CASSQGPRGPSGSETQYF	TGCGCCAGCAGCCAAGGCCCCCGGGGGCCTAGCGGGAGCGAGACCCAGTACTTC
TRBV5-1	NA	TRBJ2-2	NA	CASSLAGTTGELFF	TGCGCCAGCAGCTTAGCCGGGACTACCGGGGAGCTGTTTTTT
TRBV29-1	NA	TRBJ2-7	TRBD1	CSVGTGDSYEQYF	TGCAGCGTGGGGACAGGGGACTCCTACGAGCAGTACTTC
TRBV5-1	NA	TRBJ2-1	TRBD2	CASTPFSGRTGEQFF	TGCGCCAGCACCCCCTTTAGCGGGAGAACGGGTGAGCAGTTCTTC
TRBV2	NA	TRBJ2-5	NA	CASSEDQARTQYF	TGTGCCAGCAGTGAAGACCAGGCCAGGACCCAGTACTTC
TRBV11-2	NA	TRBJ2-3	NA	CASSYRDWGDTQYF	TGTGCCAGCAGCTACCGGGACTGGGGAGATACGCAGTATTTT
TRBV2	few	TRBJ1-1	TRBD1	CASRVGQEENTEAFF	TGTGCCAGCAGAGTCGGACAGGAGGAGAACACTGAAGCTTTCTTT
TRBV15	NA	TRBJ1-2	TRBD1	CATSREGIDRQGDPNYGYTF	TGTGCCACCAGCAGAGAGGGGATCGACCGACAGGGGGACCCTAACTATGGCTACACCTTC
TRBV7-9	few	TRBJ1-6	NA	CASSDTLYNSPLHF	TGTGCCAGCAGCGACACACTCTATAATTCACCCCTCCACTTT
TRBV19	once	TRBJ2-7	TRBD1	CASSIGPGQGPYEQYF	TGTGCCAGTAGTATAGGGCCCGGACAGGGGCCCTACGAGCAGTACTTC
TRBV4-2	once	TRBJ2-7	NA	CASSQDRVSSYEQYF	TGTGCCAGCAGCCAAGATAGAGTGAGTTCCTACGAGCAGTACTTC
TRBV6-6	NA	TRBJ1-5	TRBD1	CASSSRQGNQPQHF	TGTGCCAGCAGCTCTCGACAGGGTAATCAGCCCCAGCATTTT
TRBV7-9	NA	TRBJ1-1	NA	CASSPRTFEAFF	TGTGCCAGCAGCCCACGGACATTCGAAGCTTTCTTT
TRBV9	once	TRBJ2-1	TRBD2	CASSVTSGSSYNEQFF	TGTGCCAGCAGCGTAACAAGCGGGAGCTCCTACAATGAGCAGTTCTTC
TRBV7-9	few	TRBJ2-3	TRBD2	CASSVPQTLLPSGNTQYF	TGTGCCAGCAGCGTGCCCCAAACCTTACTTCCCAGCGGGAATACGCAGTATTTT